This T cell receptor beta chain was captured by sequencing in a study of response to subunit inactivated influenza vaccine. V lost 0 bases and J 7 bases, leaving 7 bases between the germline ends. The CDR3 runs 13 residues. CDR1 and CDR2 from the germline V gene are DFQATT and SNEGSKA (reference sequence). The study, taken as a whole, reports: There was a suggestion from the authors that each seasonal influenza vaccination recruits few new T cells.

A single record per CDR3 protein comes from TCRdb applying MiXCR to the RT-PCR reads. The profile shows hundreds of thousands of distinct CDR3 sequences, roughly 25% of them singletons. Note on this clonotype: The antigen remains undetermined.

This clonotype was sampled from a man aged 45 to 65 who received an inactivated influenza vaccine. The V call is TRBV20-1, the J call TRBJ1-6; maybe TRBD1 (5 bases). The material was CD4+ T cells sorted from PBMCs, obtained 5 to 6 days after vaccination. The CDR3 DNA reads TGCAGTGCTAGAGACCGGGGGAATTCACCCCTCCACTTT. It is translated as CSARDRGNSPLHF.